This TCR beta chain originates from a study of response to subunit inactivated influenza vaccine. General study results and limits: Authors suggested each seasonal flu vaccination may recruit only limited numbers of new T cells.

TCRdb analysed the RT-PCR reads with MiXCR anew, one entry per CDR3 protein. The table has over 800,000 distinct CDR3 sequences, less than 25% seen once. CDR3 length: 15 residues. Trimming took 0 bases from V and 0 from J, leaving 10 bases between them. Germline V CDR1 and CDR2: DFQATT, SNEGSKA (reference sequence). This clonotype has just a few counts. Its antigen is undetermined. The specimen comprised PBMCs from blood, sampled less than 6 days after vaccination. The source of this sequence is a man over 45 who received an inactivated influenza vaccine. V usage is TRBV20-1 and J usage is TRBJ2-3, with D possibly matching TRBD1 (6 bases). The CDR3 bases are TGCAGTGCTAGAGATGCAGGGGCCAGCACAGATACGCAGTATTTT. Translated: CSARDAGASTDTQYF.